This note documents a single T cell receptor (beta chain) sequence. The antigen this receptor binds is unknown. Nothing much larger sits one base from this clone, and base qualities are not available. Focal radiation therapy combined with CTLA-4 blockade (ipilimumab) was tested in patients with chemo-refractory metastatic non-small-cell lung cancer. The sample belongs to a study of radiotherapy plus CTLA-4 blockade in lung cancer (dated by TCRdb to 2016 to 2019). About the full investigation: Among the enrolled patients, under 20% had an objective response, and 31% reached disease control.

Broad study findings and their caveats: Early dynamic changes in blood T cell clones, together with increased serum interferon-beta after radiation, were reported as the strongest predictors of response. After treatment with radiotherapy and ipilimumab, TCR clones that originated in tumors expanded in peripheral blood.

The method was the immunoSEQ multiplex PCR assay. Sourced from immuneACCESS, this table was stored by TCRdb with only in-frame sequences that have V and J called. A share of the clones is absent; for the studies checked, an unresolved V gene accounts for under half, and the remainder has no known explanation. Present in this sample are 55,000 or so clones, approximately 82% of which were seen just once. 6.1% of the sample is taken by the ten largest. There are 15 amino acids in the CDR3, from cysteine to phenylalanine inclusive. The read is trimmed to its CDR3 DNA, 45 bases read in frame from base 1. The CDR1 and CDR2 encoded by the germline V gene are SGHVS and FNYEAQ.

The origin of this receptor is a human donor with non-small cell lung cancer whose response to radiotherapy plus ipilimumab could not be evaluated. This receptor chain uses TRBV7-6 and TRBJ2-5, and 7 bases in between align with TRBD2. The DNA end favors TRBJ2-7, so the J call may be wrong. Sequencing was performed on peripheral blood, taken from a patient treated with radiotherapy plus ipilimumab. The CDR3 in this case is CASSLAAGSSYEQYF. The nucleotide sequence is given as TGTGCCAGCAGCTTAGCAGCGGGGAGCTCCTACGAGCAGTACTTC.